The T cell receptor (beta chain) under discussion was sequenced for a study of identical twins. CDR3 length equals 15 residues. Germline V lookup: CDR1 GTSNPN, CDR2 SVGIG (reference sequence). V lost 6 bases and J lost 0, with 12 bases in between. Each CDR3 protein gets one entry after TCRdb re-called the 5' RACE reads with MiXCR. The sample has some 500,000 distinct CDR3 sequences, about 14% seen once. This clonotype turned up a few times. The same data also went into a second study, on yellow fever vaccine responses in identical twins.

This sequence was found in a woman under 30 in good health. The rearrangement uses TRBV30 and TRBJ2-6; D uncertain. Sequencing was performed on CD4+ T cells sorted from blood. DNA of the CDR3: TGTGCCTGTTCATTAGCACTCTCTGGGGCCAACGTCCTGACTTTC. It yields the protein CACSLALSGANVLTF.